These T cell receptor beta chains were read from a single sample in a study of cytomegalovirus exposure and HLA in healthy donors. Only in-frame clones appear in the TCRdb table, and some are missing; sequencing was by immunoSEQ multiplex PCR. The sample shows about 120,000 clones, more than 75% of them seen only once. The sequenced sample consisted of PBMCs. Receptors originate from a woman aged 18-29 years in good health and CMV-seropositive. CDR3s include the opening cysteine and the closing phenylalanine or tryptophan. A D gene is named only where the DNA matches it firmly. Size is stated for part of the rows, as once, few or many counts, or as a class when the clone is expanded.

d_call: -; j_call: TRBJ2-3; clone_size: -; v_call: TRBV5-1; cdr3_nt: TGCGCCAGCAGCACCTTCGAGGGCATAGATACGCAGTATTTT; cdr3_aa: CASSTFEGIDTQYF
d_call: -; j_call: TRBJ1-5; clone_size: -; v_call: TRBV18; cdr3_nt: TGTGCCAGCTCACCTGCGGGAGATTATCAGCCCCAGCATTTT; cdr3_aa: CASSPAGDYQPQHF
d_call: -; j_call: TRBJ1-2; clone_size: -; v_call: TRBV5-6; cdr3_nt: TGTGCCAGCAGCTTACCCGGGCCGGGAGGCTACACCTTC; cdr3_aa: CASSLPGPGGYTF
d_call: -; j_call: TRBJ2-7; clone_size: -; v_call: TRBV9; cdr3_nt: TGTGCCAGCAGCGTAGATGGACGGGGGAAGGATCGGTACTTC; cdr3_aa: CASSVDGRGKDRYF
d_call: TRBD1; j_call: TRBJ2-2; clone_size: -; v_call: TRBV27; cdr3_nt: TGTGCCAGCTCTTGGACAGGGGGGAACACCGGGGAGCTGTTTTTT; cdr3_aa: CASSWTGGNTGELFF
d_call: TRBD2; j_call: TRBJ2-2; clone_size: -; v_call: TRBV7-6; cdr3_nt: TGTGCCAGCAGCCCTGGAGGCTGGCGGGAGAGTAACACCGGGGAGCTGTTTTTT; cdr3_aa: CASSPGGWRESNTGELFF
d_call: -; j_call: TRBJ1-1; clone_size: -; v_call: TRBV5-6; cdr3_nt: TGTGCCAGCAGCTTGGGGGCACATGAAGCTTTCTTT; cdr3_aa: CASSLGAHEAFF
d_call: -; j_call: TRBJ2-2; clone_size: -; v_call: TRBV2; cdr3_nt: TGTGCCAGCAGTGAACAACTGAACACCGGGGAGCTGTTTTTT; cdr3_aa: CASSEQLNTGELFF
d_call: TRBD1; j_call: TRBJ1-4; clone_size: once; v_call: TRBV2; cdr3_nt: TGTGCCAGCAGGGAACGACAGGGGGCTGAAAAACTGTTTTTT; cdr3_aa: CASRERQGAEKLFF
d_call: TRBD2; j_call: TRBJ2-1; clone_size: -; v_call: TRBV19; cdr3_nt: TGTGCCACCTCCGACGGGGGGAACCCTAACAATGAGCAGTTCTTC; cdr3_aa: CATSDGGNPNNEQFF
d_call: -; j_call: TRBJ2-2; clone_size: few; v_call: TRBV14; cdr3_nt: TGTGCCAGCAGCCAAGTCGCCGGGGAGCTGTTTTTT; cdr3_aa: CASSQVAGELFF
d_call: -; j_call: TRBJ1-1; clone_size: once; v_call: TRBV19; cdr3_nt: TGTGCCAGTAGCTACCGGGGGGCGGGCACTGAAGCTTTCTTT; cdr3_aa: CASSYRGAGTEAFF
d_call: -; j_call: TRBJ2-2; clone_size: -; v_call: TRBV30; cdr3_nt: TGTGCCTGGACTCTGAATAGCGGCAACACCGGGGAGCTGTTTTTT; cdr3_aa: CAWTLNSGNTGELFF
d_call: -; j_call: TRBJ2-1; clone_size: -; v_call: TRBV2; cdr3_nt: TGTGCCAGCAGTGAGAATGGGGTAGCGAACAATGAGCAGTTCTTC; cdr3_aa: CASSENGVANNEQFF
d_call: -; j_call: TRBJ1-1; clone_size: -; v_call: TRBV30; cdr3_nt: TGTGCCTGGGACCGCGGGATGGACACTGAAGCTTTCTTT; cdr3_aa: CAWDRGMDTEAFF
d_call: -; j_call: TRBJ1-1; clone_size: -; v_call: TRBV19; cdr3_nt: TGTGCCAGTAGTATAGCCCCAGGTGGAAACACTGAAGCTTTCTTT; cdr3_aa: CASSIAPGGNTEAFF
d_call: -; j_call: TRBJ1-1; clone_size: -; v_call: TRBV7-8; cdr3_nt: TGTGCCAGCAGCTTAGCTTCAGGGGCCACTGAAGCTTTCTTT; cdr3_aa: CASSLASGATEAFF
d_call: -; j_call: TRBJ1-4; clone_size: once; v_call: TRBV19; cdr3_nt: TGTGCCAGTAGCAACAGGGTGTTGAGTGAAAAACTGTTTTTT; cdr3_aa: CASSNRVLSEKLFF
d_call: TRBD2; j_call: TRBJ2-5; clone_size: -; v_call: TRBV29-1; cdr3_nt: TGCAGCATCGGGGGGGGCGGGTTGGAGACCCAGTACTTC; cdr3_aa: CSIGGGGLETQYF
d_call: -; j_call: TRBJ2-2; clone_size: -; v_call: TRBV5-1; cdr3_nt: TGCGCCAGCAGCTCCCAGGGTGGGGGGGCGATCGGGGAGCTGTTTTTT; cdr3_aa: CASSSQGGGAIGELFF
d_call: -; j_call: TRBJ1-1; clone_size: -; v_call: TRBV15; cdr3_nt: TGTGCCACCAGCAGAGATCAGATGAACACTGAAGCTTTCTTT; cdr3_aa: CATSRDQMNTEAFF
d_call: -; j_call: TRBJ2-6; clone_size: once; v_call: TRBV9; cdr3_nt: TGTGCCAGCAGCGCCCCGGGGATTAAGGCTGTCCCCTCTGGGGCCAACGTCCTGACTTTC; cdr3_aa: CASSAPGIKAVPSGANVLTF
d_call: -; j_call: TRBJ2-1; clone_size: -; v_call: TRBV6-5; cdr3_nt: TGTGCCAGCAGGGTGGACTGGACCTCCTACAATGAGCAGTTCTTC; cdr3_aa: CASRVDWTSYNEQFF
d_call: -; j_call: TRBJ1-4; clone_size: -; v_call: TRBV25-1; cdr3_nt: TGTGCCAGCAGTGAATGGTTAGACAGACAAAATGAAAAACTGTTTTTT; cdr3_aa: CASSEWLDRQNEKLFF
d_call: -; j_call: TRBJ1-2; clone_size: -; v_call: TRBV7-9; cdr3_nt: TGTGCCAGCAGCCCCCTCCCTAGGCGAGCTAACTATGGCTACACCTTC; cdr3_aa: CASSPLPRRANYGYTF
d_call: TRBD2; j_call: TRBJ2-7; clone_size: -; v_call: TRBV6-5; cdr3_nt: TGTGCCAGCAGTTACACACGAACTAGCGGGGGGTCCAGGTTGAACTTC; cdr3_aa: CASSYTRTSGGSRLNF
d_call: -; j_call: TRBJ2-7; clone_size: -; v_call: TRBV7-2; cdr3_nt: TGTGCCAGCAGCTTAGACCGGGGACTGAGCTCCTACGAGCAGTACTTC; cdr3_aa: CASSLDRGLSSYEQYF
d_call: -; j_call: TRBJ2-7; clone_size: -; v_call: TRBV4-1; cdr3_nt: TGCGCCAGCAGCCGAGGGAGTGCGGGATCGACCTACGAGCAGTACTTC; cdr3_aa: CASSRGSAGSTYEQYF
d_call: TRBD2; j_call: TRBJ2-7; clone_size: once; v_call: TRBV13; cdr3_nt: TGTGCCAGCAGCGACGGGACTAGCGGGAGTCGCTACGAGCAGTACTTC; cdr3_aa: CASSDGTSGSRYEQYF
d_call: TRBD2; j_call: TRBJ2-1; clone_size: -; v_call: TRBV30; cdr3_nt: TGTGCCTGGTCCGCGGGGGGCTTCTCCTACAATGAGCAGTTCTTC; cdr3_aa: CAWSAGGFSYNEQFF
d_call: TRBD1; j_call: TRBJ1-2; clone_size: once; v_call: TRBV30; cdr3_nt: TGTGCCTGGAGTGCCTACAGGACAGGGGGCCCGCGGGGGTATGGCTACACCTTC; cdr3_aa: CAWSAYRTGGPRGYGYTF
d_call: -; j_call: TRBJ2-2; clone_size: few; v_call: TRBV27; cdr3_nt: TGTGCCAGCAGTCCCAGGGGCCTTACTAGTTTCGGGGAGCTGTTTTTT; cdr3_aa: CASSPRGLTSFGELFF
d_call: -; j_call: TRBJ1-2; clone_size: -; v_call: TRBV5-1; cdr3_nt: TGCGCCAGCAGCTTGGGCGATGGGGGGGGCTCGAATCATGGCTACACCTTC; cdr3_aa: CASSLGDGGGSNHGYTF
d_call: -; j_call: TRBJ1-5; clone_size: -; v_call: TRBV6-1; cdr3_nt: TGTGCCAGCAGTGAAGAGGTGCGGCAGCCCCAGCATTTT; cdr3_aa: CASSEEVRQPQHF
d_call: TRBD1; j_call: TRBJ2-5; clone_size: -; v_call: TRBV6-6; cdr3_nt: TGTGCCAGCAGCCAGGCCGGGACAGTACAAGAGACCCAGTACTTC; cdr3_aa: CASSQAGTVQETQYF
d_call: -; j_call: TRBJ2-3; clone_size: -; v_call: TRBV2; cdr3_nt: TGTGCCAGCAGCGGGACTCCACAAAGCACAGATACGCAGTATTTT; cdr3_aa: CASSGTPQSTDTQYF
d_call: -; j_call: TRBJ1-1; clone_size: -; v_call: TRBV11-3; cdr3_nt: TGTGCCAGCAGCTTAGATAGGGGTAGCACTGAAGCTTTCTTT; cdr3_aa: CASSLDRGSTEAFF
d_call: TRBD1; j_call: TRBJ1-1; clone_size: few; v_call: TRBV4-1; cdr3_nt: TGCGCCAGCAGCCGTAGGACAGGGGAGAACACTGAAGCTTTCTTT; cdr3_aa: CASSRRTGENTEAFF
d_call: -; j_call: TRBJ2-5; clone_size: -; v_call: TRBV30; cdr3_nt: TGTGCCTTCACAGGATTCCAAGAGACCCAGTACTTC; cdr3_aa: CAFTGFQETQYF
d_call: -; j_call: TRBJ1-2; clone_size: few; v_call: TRBV7-8; cdr3_nt: TGTGCCAGCAGCCCCTCGTCGCAGGGGAGAGGTGGCTACACCTTC; cdr3_aa: CASSPSSQGRGGYTF
d_call: TRBD1; j_call: TRBJ2-1; clone_size: -; v_call: TRBV29-1; cdr3_nt: TGCAGCGGAGGGAAAACAGGGGGCGTCGACAATGAGCAGTTCTTC; cdr3_aa: CSGGKTGGVDNEQFF
d_call: TRBD1; j_call: TRBJ2-7; clone_size: -; v_call: TRBV11-2; cdr3_nt: TGTGCCAGCAGCTCCTTCCGACAGGGGGTTTGGTACGAGCAGTACTTC; cdr3_aa: CASSSFRQGVWYEQYF
d_call: -; j_call: TRBJ1-4; clone_size: -; v_call: TRBV18; cdr3_nt: TGTGCCAGCTCACCACGACAGTCGAATGAAAAACTGTTTTTT; cdr3_aa: CASSPRQSNEKLFF
d_call: -; j_call: TRBJ1-5; clone_size: -; v_call: TRBV23-1; cdr3_nt: TGCGCCAGCAGTCTACCCCCGCAGGGGCCTAGCAATCAGCCCCAGCATTTT; cdr3_aa: CASSLPPQGPSNQPQHF
d_call: TRBD2; j_call: TRBJ2-1; clone_size: -; v_call: TRBV19; cdr3_nt: TGTGCCAGTAGCGATCCTAGCGGGGGGCCGGATGAGCAGTTCTTC; cdr3_aa: CASSDPSGGPDEQFF
d_call: -; j_call: TRBJ1-1; clone_size: -; v_call: TRBV4-3; cdr3_nt: TGCGCCAGCAGCCAAGGTGGGGCCCAAAGAAGGCGGAACACTGAAGCTTTCTTT; cdr3_aa: CASSQGGAQRRRNTEAFF
d_call: -; j_call: TRBJ2-7; clone_size: -; v_call: TRBV27; cdr3_nt: TGTGCCAGCAGCATCCTAGGGGGCGAGCAGTACTTC; cdr3_aa: CASSILGGEQYF
d_call: TRBD2; j_call: TRBJ2-1; clone_size: -; v_call: TRBV13; cdr3_nt: TGTGCCAGCAGCTTCAGCCATTTTGGGGCGGGGGTGTCCAATGAGCAGTTCTTC; cdr3_aa: CASSFSHFGAGVSNEQFF
d_call: TRBD1; j_call: TRBJ2-7; clone_size: few; v_call: TRBV18; cdr3_nt: TGTGCCAGCTCACTAGGGACAGGACCCTACGAGCAGTACTTC; cdr3_aa: CASSLGTGPYEQYF
d_call: TRBD1; j_call: TRBJ1-1; clone_size: -; v_call: TRBV13; cdr3_nt: TGTGCCAGCCCAGGGGCAGGGGGCTACGGAAGCACTGAAGCTTTCTTT; cdr3_aa: CASPGAGGYGSTEAFF
d_call: TRBD1; j_call: TRBJ1-2; clone_size: once; v_call: TRBV5-4; cdr3_nt: TGTGCCAGCAGCCCACAGGGGTCCCAAGGCTATGGCTACACCTTC; cdr3_aa: CASSPQGSQGYGYTF
d_call: TRBD2; j_call: TRBJ2-7; clone_size: -; v_call: TRBV5-1; cdr3_nt: TGCGCCAGCAGCTTGGCCGGGCTAGCGGGGGCGGGGGAGCAGTACTTC; cdr3_aa: CASSLAGLAGAGEQYF
d_call: TRBD1; j_call: TRBJ2-2; clone_size: once; v_call: TRBV5-1; cdr3_nt: TGCGCCAGCAGCTTGGTAACAGGGGCCATGAGCACCGGGGAGCTGTTTTTT; cdr3_aa: CASSLVTGAMSTGELFF
d_call: -; j_call: TRBJ1-1; clone_size: once; v_call: TRBV4-3; cdr3_nt: TGCGCCAGCAGCCAAGATTGGGGGGAGGACTGGAACACTGAAGCTTTCTTT; cdr3_aa: CASSQDWGEDWNTEAFF
d_call: -; j_call: TRBJ1-2; clone_size: -; v_call: TRBV21-1; cdr3_nt: TGTGCCAGCAGAAAAACAGTAATCTATGGCTACACCTTC; cdr3_aa: CASRKTVIYGYTF